This T cell receptor (beta chain) was recovered during a study of OX40 agonist ivuxolimab in advanced cancers. Produced via immunoSEQ multiplex PCR; TCRdb's table is partial and in-frame only. This table has roughly 58,000 clones, 85% appearing once. Per the germline V gene, CDR1 is SGHKS and CDR2 is YYEKEE (reference sequence). The germline V and J ends were trimmed by 0 bases and 4 bases, with 14 bases remaining between them. This CDR3 spans 16 amino acids. The sample here was CD4+ or CD8+ T cells sorted from blood, taken in a trial of the OX40 agonist ivuxolimab. The V call is TRBV5-5, the J call TRBJ2-1, with D possibly TRBD2 on 6 matching bases. This clonotype was obtained from an adult with an advanced solid tumor such as melanoma, head and neck, liver or kidney cancer. This CDR3 is CASSLVGGVGYNEQFF. CDR3 nucleotide sequence: TGTGCCAGCAGCTTGGTGGGGGGAGTGGGTTACAATGAGCAGTTCTTC.